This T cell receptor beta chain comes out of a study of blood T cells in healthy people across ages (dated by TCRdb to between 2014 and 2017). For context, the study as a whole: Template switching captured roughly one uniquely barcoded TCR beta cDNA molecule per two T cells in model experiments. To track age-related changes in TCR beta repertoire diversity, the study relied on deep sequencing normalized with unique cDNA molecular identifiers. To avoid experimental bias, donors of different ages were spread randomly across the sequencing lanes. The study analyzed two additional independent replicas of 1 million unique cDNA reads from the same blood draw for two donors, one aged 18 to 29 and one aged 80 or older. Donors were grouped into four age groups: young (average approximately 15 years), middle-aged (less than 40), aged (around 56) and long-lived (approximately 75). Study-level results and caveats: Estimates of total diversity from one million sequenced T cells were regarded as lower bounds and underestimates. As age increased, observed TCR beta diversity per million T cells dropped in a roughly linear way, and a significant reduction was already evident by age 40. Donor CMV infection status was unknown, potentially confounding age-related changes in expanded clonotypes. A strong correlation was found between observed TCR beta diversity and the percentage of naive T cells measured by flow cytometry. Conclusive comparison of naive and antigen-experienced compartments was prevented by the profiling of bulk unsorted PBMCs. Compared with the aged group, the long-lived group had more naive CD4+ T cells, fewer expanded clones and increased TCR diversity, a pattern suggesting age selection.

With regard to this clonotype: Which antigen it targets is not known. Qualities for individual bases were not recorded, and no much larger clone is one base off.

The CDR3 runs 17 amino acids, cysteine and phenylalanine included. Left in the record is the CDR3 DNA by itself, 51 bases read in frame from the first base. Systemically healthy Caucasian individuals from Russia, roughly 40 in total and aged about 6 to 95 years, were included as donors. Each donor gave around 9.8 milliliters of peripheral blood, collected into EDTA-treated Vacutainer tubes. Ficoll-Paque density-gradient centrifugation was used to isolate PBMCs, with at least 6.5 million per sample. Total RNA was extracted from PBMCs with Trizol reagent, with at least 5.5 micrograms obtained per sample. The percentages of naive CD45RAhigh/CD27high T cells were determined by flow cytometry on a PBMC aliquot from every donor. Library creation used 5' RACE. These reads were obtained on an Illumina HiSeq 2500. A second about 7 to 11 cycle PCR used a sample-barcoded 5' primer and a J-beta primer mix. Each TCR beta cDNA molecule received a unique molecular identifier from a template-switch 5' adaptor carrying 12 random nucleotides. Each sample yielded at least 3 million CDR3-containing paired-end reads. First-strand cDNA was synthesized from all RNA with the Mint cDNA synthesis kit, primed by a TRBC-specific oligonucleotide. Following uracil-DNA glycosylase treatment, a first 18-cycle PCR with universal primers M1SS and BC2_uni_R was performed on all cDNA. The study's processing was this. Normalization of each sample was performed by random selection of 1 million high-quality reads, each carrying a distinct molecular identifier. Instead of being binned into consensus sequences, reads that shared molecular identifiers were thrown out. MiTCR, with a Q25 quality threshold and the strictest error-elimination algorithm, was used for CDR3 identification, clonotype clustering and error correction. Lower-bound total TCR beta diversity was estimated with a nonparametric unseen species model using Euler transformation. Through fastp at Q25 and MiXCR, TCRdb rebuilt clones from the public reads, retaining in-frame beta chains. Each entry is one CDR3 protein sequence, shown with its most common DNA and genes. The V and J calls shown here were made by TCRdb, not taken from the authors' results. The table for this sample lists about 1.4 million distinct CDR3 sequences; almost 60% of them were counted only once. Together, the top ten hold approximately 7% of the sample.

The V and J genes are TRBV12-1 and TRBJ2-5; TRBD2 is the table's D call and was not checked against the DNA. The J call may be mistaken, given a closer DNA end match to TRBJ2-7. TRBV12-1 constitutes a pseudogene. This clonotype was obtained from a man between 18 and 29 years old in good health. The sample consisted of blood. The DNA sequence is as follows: TGTGCCAACAGCTTTTACCGTCTAGCGGGGGGTCTCTACGAGCAGTACTTC. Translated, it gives CANSFYRLAGGLYEQYF.